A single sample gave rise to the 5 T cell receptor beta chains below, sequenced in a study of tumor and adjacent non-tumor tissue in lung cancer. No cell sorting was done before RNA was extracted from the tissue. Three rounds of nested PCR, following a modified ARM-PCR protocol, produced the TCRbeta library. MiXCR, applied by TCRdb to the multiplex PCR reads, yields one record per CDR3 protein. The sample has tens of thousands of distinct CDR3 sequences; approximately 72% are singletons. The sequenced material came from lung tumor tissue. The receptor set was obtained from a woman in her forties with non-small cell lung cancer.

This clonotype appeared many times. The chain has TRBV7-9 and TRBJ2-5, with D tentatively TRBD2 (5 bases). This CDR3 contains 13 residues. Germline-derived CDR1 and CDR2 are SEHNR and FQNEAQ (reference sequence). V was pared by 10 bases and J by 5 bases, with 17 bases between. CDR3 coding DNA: TGTGCCACTGGCGGGTCGGGGTTGGAGACCCAGTACTTC. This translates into CATGGSGLETQYF.

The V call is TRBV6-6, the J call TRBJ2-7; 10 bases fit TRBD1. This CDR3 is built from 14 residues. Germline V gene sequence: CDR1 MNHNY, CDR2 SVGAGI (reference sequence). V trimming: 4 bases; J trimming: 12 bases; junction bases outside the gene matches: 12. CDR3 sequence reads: CASSLTGGSYKRYF. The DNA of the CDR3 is TGTGCCAGCAGTTTGACAGGGGGCTCCTACAAGCGGTACTTC.

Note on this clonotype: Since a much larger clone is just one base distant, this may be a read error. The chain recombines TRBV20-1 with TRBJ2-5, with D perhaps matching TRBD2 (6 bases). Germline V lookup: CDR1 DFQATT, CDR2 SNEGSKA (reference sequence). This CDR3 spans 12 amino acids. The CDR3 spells CAANKGGEIQYF. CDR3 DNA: TGCGCCGCAAACAAGGGAGGCGAGATCCAGTACTTC.

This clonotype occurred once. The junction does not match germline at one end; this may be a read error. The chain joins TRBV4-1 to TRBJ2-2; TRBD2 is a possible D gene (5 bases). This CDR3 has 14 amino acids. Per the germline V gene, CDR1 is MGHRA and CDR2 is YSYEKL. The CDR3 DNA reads TGCGCCAGCAGCCAAGTCCAGAACACCGGGGAGCTGTCTTTC. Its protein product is CASSQVQNTGELSF.

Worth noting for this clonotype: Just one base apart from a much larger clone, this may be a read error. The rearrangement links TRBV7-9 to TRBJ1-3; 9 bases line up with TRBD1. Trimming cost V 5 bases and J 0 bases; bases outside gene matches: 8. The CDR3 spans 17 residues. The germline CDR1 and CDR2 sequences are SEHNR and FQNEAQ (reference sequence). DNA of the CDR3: TGTGCCAGCAGCCCCCTGGGACAGGGTTTCTCTGGAAACACCATATATTTT. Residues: CASSPLGQGFSGNTIYF.